Listed below are T cell receptor beta chains from one sample, sequenced in a study of response to subunit inactivated influenza vaccine. TCRdb processed the RT-PCR reads anew with MiXCR; each CDR3 protein has one entry. The table includes roughly 500,000 distinct CDR3 sequences, 20% to 25% detected once. Another study also made use of these data, one on T cells expressing NK-cell markers.

The source was CD4+ T cells sorted from PBMCs, collected 12 days after vaccination. The receptors were gathered from a man between 45 and 60 years old who received an inactivated influenza vaccine. Both conserved end residues are part of each CDR3. The D gene is left open where the match is weak. Expanded clones are given a class, and other clones once, few, many or no size at all.

TRBJ2-5 | 15 | NA | TRBV5-5 | NA | CASSFEQGYQETQYF | TGTGCCAGCAGCTTTGAACAGGGCTACCAAGAGACCCAGTACTTC
TRBJ1-1 | 14 | NA | TRBV20-1 | TRBD1 | CSAKTGTGPSGAFF | TGCAGTGCTAAGACCGGGACAGGGCCCTCCGGGGCTTTCTTT
TRBJ1-5 | 15 | NA | TRBV12-3/TRBV12-4 | NA | CASSYDRRINQPQHF | TGTGCCAGCAGTTACGACAGAAGGATCAATCAGCCCCAGCATTTT
TRBJ1-2 | 11 | NA | TRBV10-3 | NA | CAIRRVEGYTF | TGTGCCATCAGAAGAGTGGAGGGCTACACCTTC
TRBJ2-1 | 17 | NA | TRBV11-2 | TRBD2 | CASSARFSGREGNEQFF | TGTGCCAGCAGCGCCAGATTTAGCGGGAGGGAGGGCAATGAGCAGTTCTTC
TRBJ1-6 | 15 | many | TRBV12-3/TRBV12-4 | NA | CASSARDSYNSPLHF | TGTGCCAGCAGCGCCAGGGACTCCTATAATTCACCCCTCCACTTT
TRBJ2-3 | 13 | NA | TRBV29-1 | TRBD1 | CSVAQGAQDTQYF | TGCAGCGTTGCGCAGGGGGCGCAAGATACGCAGTATTTT
TRBJ1-1 | 17 | NA | TRBV6-5 | TRBD1 | CASSYQQQGAKSTEAFF | TGTGCCAGCAGTTACCAGCAACAGGGGGCTAAGAGCACTGAAGCTTTCTTT
TRBJ2-7 | 14 | few | TRBV12-3/TRBV12-4 | TRBD1 | CASSQGQPTGEQYF | TGTGCCAGCAGCCAGGGACAGCCAACGGGAGAGCAGTACTTC
TRBJ2-2 | 18 | NA | TRBV9 | TRBD1 | CASSVFTGVSRGTGELFF | TGTGCCAGCAGCGTCTTCACAGGGGTATCTCGCGGCACCGGGGAGCTGTTTTTT
TRBJ1-1 | 12 | many | TRBV3-1 | NA | CASSRTGVAAFF | TGTGCCAGCAGCCGGACCGGGGTTGCGGCTTTCTTT
TRBJ2-5 | 14 | few | TRBV5-1 | TRBD1 | CASETGRGQETQYF | TGCGCCAGCGAGACAGGGAGAGGCCAAGAGACCCAGTACTTC
TRBJ2-7 | 14 | few | TRBV6-1 | TRBD2 | CASRRTSGRYEQYF | TGTGCCAGCAGAAGGACTAGCGGTCGCTACGAGCAGTACTTC
TRBJ1-6 | 15 | NA | TRBV6-1 | NA | CASSPNGQPPSPLHF | TGTGCCAGCAGCCCGAATGGACAGCCACCTTCACCCCTCCACTTT
TRBJ1-1 | 14 | NA | TRBV7-6 | NA | CASSLMEGGSEAFF | TGTGCCAGCAGCTTAATGGAGGGCGGTTCGGAAGCTTTCTTT
TRBJ1-1 | 13 | few | TRBV20-1 | NA | CSAHRGVVTEAFF | TGCAGTGCACACCGGGGGGTCGTCACTGAAGCTTTCTTT
TRBJ1-5 | 13 | few | TRBV15 | NA | CATSDKVGQPQHF | TGTGCCACCTCGGACAAAGTTGGTCAGCCCCAGCATTTT
TRBJ2-5 | 13 | NA | TRBV9 | NA | CASSEGPGETQYF | TGTGCCAGCAGCGAGGGCCCGGGAGAGACCCAGTACTTC
TRBJ2-2 | 15 | few | TRBV10-3 | TRBD1 | CAINGESGGSGELFF | TGTGCCATCAATGGGGAATCAGGGGGCTCCGGGGAGCTGTTTTTT
TRBJ2-1 | 13 | few | TRBV12-3/TRBV12-4 | TRBD2 | CASGLAPNNEQFF | TGTGCCAGTGGACTAGCGCCAAACAATGAGCAGTTCTTC
TRBJ2-3 | 16 | few | TRBV7-6 | TRBD1 | CASSPRPDRTTDTQYF | TGTGCCAGCAGCCCCCGCCCGGACAGGACCACAGATACGCAGTATTTT
TRBJ1-4 | 14 | many | TRBV12-3/TRBV12-4 | TRBD1 | CASRRTGPTEKLFF | TGTGCCAGCAGACGGACAGGGCCGACAGAAAAACTGTTTTTT
TRBJ1-6 | 14 | few | TRBV20-1 | NA | CSAIKASANSPLHF | TGCAGTGCTATCAAGGCTTCCGCGAATTCACCCCTCCACTTT
TRBJ2-4 | 14 | few | TRBV29-1 | TRBD1 | CSVVNRGLRNIQYF | TGCAGCGTAGTAAACAGGGGGCTTCGGAACATTCAGTACTTC
TRBJ1-6 | 13 | few | TRBV20-1 | NA | CSARSIADSPLHF | TGCAGTGCTAGATCTATTGCGGACTCACCCCTCCACTTT
TRBJ2-1 | 14 | NA | TRBV2 | NA | CPSRELRGYNEQFF | TGTCCCAGCAGGGAGTTACGGGGGTACAATGAGCAGTTCTTC
TRBJ1-6 | 15 | NA | TRBV12-3/TRBV12-4 | NA | CASSFDGASNSPLHF | TGTGCCAGCAGTTTCGACGGGGCCTCCAATTCACCCCTCCACTTT
TRBJ2-2 | 15 | few | TRBV5-1 | NA | CASSLAVRNTGELFF | TGCGCCAGCAGCTTGGCCGTCAGAAACACCGGGGAGCTGTTTTTT
TRBJ2-7 | 18 | NA | TRBV4-1 | NA | CASSQDSGMYLKVHEQYF | TGCGCCAGCAGCCAAGATTCGGGGATGTACCTTAAAGTCCACGAGCAGTACTTC
TRBJ2-1 | 17 | NA | TRBV6-2/TRBV6-3 | NA | CASSSWRDARSYNEQFF | TGTGCCAGCAGTTCCTGGAGGGACGCTCGAAGTTACAATGAGCAGTTCTTC
TRBJ2-7 | 13 | few | TRBV7-8 | NA | CASSPGTRRGQYF | TGTGCCAGCAGCCCCGGGACACGCCGGGGGCAGTACTTC
TRBJ2-3 | 14 | few | TRBV20-1 | NA | CSARGGDTTDTQYF | TGCAGTGCTAGAGGAGGAGATACCACAGATACGCAGTATTTT
TRBJ2-2 | 16 | NA | TRBV4-2 | NA | CASSQDRSGPRGELFF | TGTGCCAGCAGCCAAGATAGATCAGGGCCCCGCGGGGAGCTGTTTTTT
TRBJ2-1 | 15 | NA | TRBV28 | TRBD2 | CASSPMGVASGKMFF | TGTGCCAGCAGTCCAATGGGGGTAGCTAGCGGGAAAATGTTCTTC
TRBJ1-1 | 16 | NA | TRBV6-1 | NA | CASSPGGGARDTEAFF | TGTGCCAGCAGTCCGGGAGGGGGGGCGCGGGACACTGAAGCTTTCTTT
TRBJ1-6 | 14 | NA | TRBV12-3/TRBV12-4 | NA | CASSLSDRNSPLHF | TGTGCCAGCAGTTTATCGGATAGGAATTCACCCCTCCACTTT
TRBJ2-4 | 15 | few | TRBV5-6 | NA | CASSLRRLAKNIQYF | TGTGCCAGCAGCTTGCGGAGGCTAGCCAAAAACATTCAGTACTTC
TRBJ1-6 | 14 | few | TRBV20-1 | TRBD1 | CSASGTGVNSPLHF | TGCAGTGCTTCCGGGACAGGGGTTAATTCACCCCTCCACTTT
TRBJ2-1 | 11 | medium-sized | TRBV6-2/TRBV6-3 | NA | CASSYRWEQFF | TGTGCCAGCAGTTATAGGTGGGAGCAGTTCTTC
TRBJ2-6 | 18 | few | TRBV10-3 | NA | CAISESKGGVSGANVLTF | TGTGCCATCAGTGAGTCGAAGGGAGGAGTGTCTGGGGCCAACGTCCTGACTTTC
TRBJ1-5 | 12 | many | TRBV12-3/TRBV12-4 | TRBD1 | CASSRTGAREHF | TGTGCCAGCAGTCGCACAGGGGCCCGGGAGCATTTT
TRBJ1-1 | 17 | few | TRBV28 | NA | CASTSPRAGPRGTEAFF | TGTGCCAGCACCTCCCCTCGAGCCGGGCCAAGAGGCACTGAAGCTTTCTTT
TRBJ1-1 | 17 | NA | TRBV12-3/TRBV12-4 | NA | CASSLLRSLNWVTEAFF | TGTGCCAGCAGTTTATTGAGAAGCCTTAATTGGGTCACTGAAGCTTTCTTT
TRBJ2-1 | 16 | few | TRBV29-1 | TRBD2 | CSVRLPRSGGNNEQFF | TGCAGCGTAAGGCTCCCCCGGAGCGGGGGGAACAATGAGCAGTTCTTC
TRBJ1-2 | 18 | NA | TRBV18 | NA | CASSQTGTTMQAVDGYTF | TGTGCCAGCTCACAGACCGGGACAACCATGCAAGCAGTGGATGGCTACACCTTC
TRBJ1-1 | 14 | NA | TRBV10-3 | NA | CAISESQMNTEAFF | TGTGCCATCAGTGAGTCTCAGATGAACACTGAAGCTTTCTTT